One sample yielded the 32 T cell receptor beta chains listed below, sequenced in a study of cytotoxic CD8 clonotypes in ibrutinib-treated CLL. Method: immunoSEQ multiplex PCR; TCRdb's copy keeps in-frame clones and lacks some. The sample yields about 140,000 clones, around 93% seen once. The source material was PBMCs, sampled after 12 months of ibrutinib treatment. The receptors were gathered from a human donor with chronic lymphocytic leukemia.

This chain uses TRBV6-4 with TRBJ1-4; D perhaps matches TRBD1 (5 bases). Deletions cut 2 bases from V and 1 base from J, with 14 bases between. The CDR3 totals 17 residues. Germline lookup yields CDR1 MRHNA and CDR2 SNTAGT. CDR3 nucleotide sequence: TGTGCCAGCAGTGACCCACCGGGGGGGGGAACTAATGAAAAACTGTTTTTT. Its protein is CASSDPPGGGTNEKLFF.

The chain joins TRBV6-5 to TRBJ1-3, with D perhaps TRBD1 (6 bases). The CDR3 is 14 residues long. In germline, CDR1 is MNHEY, CDR2 SVGAGI. Trimming stripped 5 bases from V and 1 base from J, with 9 bases between. The CDR3: CASSGRGSGNTIYF. CDR3 DNA sequence: TGTGCCAGCAGTGGAAGGGGGTCTGGAAACACCATATATTTT.

This clone has just one count. This chain joins TRBV19 and TRBJ2-1; TRBD2 matches at 7 bases. The CDR3 is made up of 14 amino acids. Germline V gives CDR1 LNHDA, CDR2 SQIVND (reference sequence). Losses at the gene ends were 3 bases for V and 7 bases for J; bases not matched to a gene: 6. The CDR3 loop reads CASSIPGTKNEQFF. CDR3 coding DNA: TGTGCCAGTAGTATCCCCGGGACTAAGAATGAGCAGTTCTTC.

The chain joins TRBV10-3 to TRBJ2-3; 12 bases match TRBD2. CDR3 size: 16 residues. The germline V gene has CDR1 ENHRY and CDR2 SYGVKD. J gave up 2 bases and V 7 bases, and 7 bases lay outside the gene matches. The DNA for the CDR3 is TGTGCCATCACCCCAGGACTAGCGGGATCCACAGATACGCAGTATTTT. Its protein product is CAITPGLAGSTDTQYF.

The V gene is TRBV11-3, the J gene TRBJ2-3; the D is unclear. This CDR3 spans 14 amino acids. Germline CDR1 and CDR2: SGHNT and YENEEA. Deletions cut 0 bases from V and 4 bases from J, with 8 bases between. In DNA form, the CDR3 reads TGTGCCAGCAGCTTAGATAGGTCGGCAGATACGCAGTATTTT. Its protein product is CASSLDRSADTQYF.

J is TRBJ2-1 and V is TRBV27; 8 bases fit TRBD2. Trimming took 2 bases from V and 2 from J; bases not matched to a gene: 2. In germline, CDR1 is MNHEY, CDR2 SMNVEV (reference sequence). CDR3 size: 15 residues. CDR3 nucleotide sequence: TGTGCCAGCAGTTTAAGTAGCGGGGCCTACAATGAGCAGTTCTTC. Amino acids: CASSLSSGAYNEQFF.

This rearrangement joins TRBV2 to TRBJ2-1; perhaps TRBD2 as D (5 bases). Between the trimmed V and J ends, which lost 8 bases and 8 bases, there was a span of 10 bases. The length of the CDR3 is 11 residues. Germline V lookup: CDR1 SNHLY, CDR2 FYNNEI. The CDR3 spells CASGGRYEQFF. CDR3 nucleotides: TGTGCCAGCGGAGGACGGTATGAGCAGTTCTTC.

The chain links TRBV2 to TRBJ2-2; D not certain. The CDR3 is 13 residues long. V was pared by 6 bases and J by 5 bases, with 10 bases between. Germline CDR1 SNHLY, CDR2 FYNNEI. CDR3 sequence reads: CASRHYRTGELFF. Here the CDR3 DNA reads TGTGCCAGCAGGCACTATCGTACCGGGGAGCTGTTTTTT.

CDR3 bases: TGTGCCACCAGGGAACAGGGGGTGCTAAGCAATCAGCCCCAGCATTTT. Its translation: CATREQGVLSNQPQHF. J is TRBJ1-5 and V is TRBV15; 8 bases fit TRBD1. The CDR3 has 16 amino acids. The germline gives CDR1 LNHNV, CDR2 YYDKDF (reference sequence). The trim removed 6 bases at V and 1 base at J, leaving 8 bases unmatched.

The genes are TRBV7-8 and TRBJ1-5, with D uncertain. Trimming took off 1 base at V and 1 base at J, with 5 bases between the two ends. This CDR3 has 14 residues. Germline-derived CDR1 and CDR2 are SGHVS and FQNEAQ. In DNA, the CDR3 is TGTGCCAGCAGCTTAGACACCAGCAATCAGCCCCAGCATTTT. Amino acids: CASSLDTSNQPQHF.

In DNA, the CDR3 is TGTGCCAGCCAGTTTCTTTCAACGGGCGGGACCCAGTACTTC. Its protein product is CASQFLSTGGTQYF. The chain uses TRBV19 and TRBJ2-5, with D hard to call. The CDR3 covers 14 residues. Trimming stripped 9 bases from V and 7 bases from J, with 21 bases between. CDR1 is LNHDA and CDR2 is SQIVND in the germline V gene (reference sequence).

The rearrangement joins TRBV7-2 to TRBJ2-3, with TRBD2 matching over 8 bases. Germline V CDR1 and CDR2: SGHTA, FQGNSA. This CDR3 contains 16 residues. The J segment lost 3 bases and the V segment lost 5 bases, leaving 10 bases of the junction unmatched. CDR3 DNA: TGTGCCAGCAGCCCATTAGCGGGGACGGGGACAGATACGCAGTATTTT. It is translated as CASSPLAGTGTDTQYF.

The chain carries TRBV11-2 and TRBJ1-2; D might be TRBD1 (5 bases). The V end was cut by 0 bases, the J end by 6 bases, with 8 bases between. This CDR3 region has 13 residues. Germline values: CDR1 SGHAT, CDR2 FQNNGV. Here the CDR3 reads CASSLEAGNGYTF. The CDR3 nucleotides are TGTGCCAGCAGCTTAGAAGCAGGGAATGGCTACACCTTC. Full variable domain (missing parts from reference TRBV11-2 and TRBJ1-2): EAGVAQSPRYKIIEKRQSVAFWCNPISGHATLYWYQQILGQGPKLLIQFQNNGVVDDSQLPKDRFSAERLKGVDSTLKIQPAKLEDSAVYLCASSLEAGNGYTFGSGTRLTVV.

This clone was observed a few times. Here the CDR3 omits its conserved ending phenylalanine or tryptophan, so a read error is the likely source. The limits of the CDR3 on the DNA are not certain, so only TCRdb's listed CDR3 is given. V and J are TRBV30 and TRBJ1-1. Termini included, the CDR3 measures 8 amino acids. Germline CDR1 reads GTSNPN; CDR2 reads SVGIG (reference sequence). This CDR3 reads CAWSGWVI.

V and J are TRBV19 and TRBJ2-7, with TRBD1 identical over 10 bases. From germline, CDR1 is LNHDA and CDR2 SQIVND (reference sequence). CDR3 length: 14 amino acids. V dropped 5 bases and J dropped 3; count of bases not matched to a gene: 4. CDR3 protein: CASSLGQGIYEQYF. Here the CDR3 DNA reads TGTGCCAGTAGTTTGGGACAGGGGATCTACGAGCAGTACTTC.

The J gene is TRBJ2-7, the V gene TRBV30; 7 nucleotides agree with TRBD2. V trimming: 4 bases; J trimming: 8 bases; junction bases outside the gene matches: 11. The CDR3 covers 13 residues. Germline CDR1 GTSNPN, CDR2 SVGIG (reference sequence). CDR3: CAWNSGGEAQQYF. DNA of the CDR3: TGTGCCTGGAACTCGGGAGGCGAAGCCCAGCAGTACTTC.

This sequence joins TRBV28 and TRBJ2-1; TRBD2 matches 10 bases. Trimming cost V 8 bases and J 1 base; bases outside gene matches: 8. The CDR3 has 16 amino acids. CDR1 and CDR2 (germline): MDHEN, SYDVKM. CDR3 sequence (DNA): TGTGCCAGCCTAGCGGGAGCCCCACTTTCCTACAATGAGCAGTTCTTC. It is translated as CASLAGAPLSYNEQFF.

The chain has TRBV7-8 and TRBJ1-3; 7 bases fit TRBD1. Trimming took 1 base from V and 3 from J; bases not matched to a gene: 12. The CDR3 has 18 residues. Germline values: CDR1 SGHVS, CDR2 FQNEAQ. CDR3 protein: CASSLEYTTGLYGNTIYF. The CDR3 region has the DNA TGTGCCAGCAGCTTAGAGTATACGACAGGGCTTTATGGAAACACCATATATTTT.

This chain uses TRBV28 with TRBJ1-5; D gene unclear. Per the germline V gene, CDR1 is MDHEN and CDR2 is SYDVKM. The CDR3 is 14 residues long. V lost 1 base and J 6 bases, leaving 10 bases between the germline ends. The CDR3 loop is CASSLSGNGQPQHF. CDR3 DNA: TGTGCCAGCAGTTTATCTGGGAACGGTCAGCCCCAGCATTTT.

V is TRBV28 and J is TRBJ2-7, with 10 bases aligning to TRBD2. Per the germline V gene, CDR1 is MDHEN and CDR2 is SYDVKM. This CDR3 region has 16 residues. Trimming at V came to 3 bases and at J to 6 bases, leaving 11 bases not matched to a gene. CDR3 in DNA: TGTGCCAGCAGTTTGAGCCAACTAGCGGGACGGGTCGAGCAGTACTTC. Amino acids: CASSLSQLAGRVEQYF.

The CDR3 sequence: CASWEGRGNQPQHF. The CDR3 DNA reads as TGTGCCAGCTGGGAGGGTCGGGGCAATCAGCCCCAGCATTTT. The gene calls are TRBV19 and TRBJ1-5; no reliable D call. Per the germline V gene, CDR1 is LNHDA and CDR2 is SQIVND (reference sequence). This CDR3 comprises 14 residues. Trimming cost V 9 bases and J 2 bases, with 14 bases left between them.

This clone was detected once. This rearrangement joins TRBV7-2 to TRBJ2-7; 9 positions match TRBD1. V was pared by 1 base and J by 3 bases, with 13 bases of the junction left unmatched. The germline CDR1 and CDR2 sequences are SGHTA and FQGNSA. The CDR3 sequence is 18 residues long. DNA for the CDR3: TGTGCCAGCAGCTTAGTTCGTCTGTCGGGGGGACAGGGCTACGAGCAGTACTTC. It encodes CASSLVRLSGGQGYEQYF.

The V call is TRBV7-3, the J call TRBJ2-2; D is ambiguous. The germline gives CDR1 SGHTA, CDR2 FQGTGA. V shed 5 bases and J shed 8 bases, with 12 bases lying between them. The CDR3 contains 13 residues. This CDR3 is CASSIRPDGELFF. The CDR3 coding sequence is TGTGCCAGCAGCATCCGACCCGATGGGGAGCTGTTTTTT. The full variable domain, completed using reference TRBV7-3 and TRBJ2-2, is GAGVSQTPSNKVTEKGKYVELRCDPISGHTALYWYRQSLGQGPEFLIYFQGTGAADDSGLPNDRFFAVRPEGSVSTLKIQRTERGDSAVYLCASSIRPDGELFFGEGSRLTVL.

This clone has just one count. The J gene is TRBJ1-1, the V gene TRBV9, with TRBD1 as a possible D gene (6 bases). V was trimmed by 0 bases and J by 1 base, leaving 7 bases between them. The CDR3 totals 14 residues. Germline V lookup: CDR1 SGDLS, CDR2 YYNGEE. The CDR3 region is CASSVGTANTEAFF. CDR3 coding DNA: TGTGCCAGCAGCGTAGGGACAGCGAACACTGAAGCTTTCTTT.

This rearrangement joins TRBV19 to TRBJ2-1; D may be TRBD1 (5 bases). CDR3 length equals 15 residues. Germline values: CDR1 LNHDA, CDR2 SQIVND (reference sequence). Deletions cut 3 bases from V and 8 bases from J, with 17 bases between. In DNA, the CDR3 is TGTGCCAGTAGTATTCGCAGGGTCCTGTCCCATGAGCAGTTCTTC. This codes for CASSIRRVLSHEQFF.

The chain is built from TRBV18 and TRBJ2-1, with 8 bases matching TRBD2. The CDR3 loop spans 15 amino acids. CDR1 is KGHSH, CDR2 LQKENI, per germline. The V segment lost 1 base and the J segment 6 bases; nucleotides outside the gene matches: 5. CDR3 sequence: CASSPQLAEINEQFF. For the CDR3, the DNA is TGTGCCAGCTCACCACAACTAGCGGAAATCAATGAGCAGTTCTTC. Full variable domain (remainder filled in from reference TRBV18 and TRBJ2-1): NAGVMQNPRHLVRRRGQEARLRCSPMKGHSHVYWYRQLPEEGLKFMVYLQKENIIDESGMPKERFSAEFPKEGPSILRIQQVVRGDSAAYFCASSPQLAEINEQFFGPGTRLTVL.

V is TRBV10-3 and J is TRBJ2-7; possible D gene TRBD2, 6 bases. Per germline, CDR1 ENHRY and CDR2 SYGVKD. This CDR3 spans 14 amino acids. The V end lost 10 bases, the J end lost 3 bases, and 19 bases lay between the germline ends. CDR3 sequence (DNA): TGTGCCACCGCGGACGGCGCGGGGAACTACGAGCAGTACTTC. Translated, it gives CATADGAGNYEQYF.

The chain carries TRBV4-2 and TRBJ2-5; 9 nucleotides agree with TRBD2. CDR1 is LGHNA and CDR2 is YNFKEQ in the germline V gene. V lost 1 base, J lost 5 bases, and 11 bases stayed unmatched. The CDR3 runs 17 residues. For the CDR3, the DNA is TGTGCCAGCAGCCAAGCATCCGCGGGAGGGCCCATCGAGACCCAGTACTTC. Translating it yields CASSQASAGGPIETQYF.

V usage is TRBV2 and J usage is TRBJ2-1, with a weak D call TRBD1 (7 bases). The CDR3 spans 19 residues. Deletions cut 7 bases from V and 5 bases from J, with 30 bases between. The V gene's germline CDR1 is SNHLY and CDR2 FYNNEI. CDR3 DNA: TGTGCCAGCAATTATATCGCAGGGGGGAAAAGGGGGCCGAACAATGAGCAGTTCTTC. It encodes CASNYIAGGKRGPNNEQFF.

The chain joins TRBV19 to TRBJ2-7; either TRBD1 or TRBD2 may fit D (6 bases each). This CDR3 region has 14 residues. V was pared by 4 bases and J by 4 bases, with 14 bases between. Germline CDR1 LNHDA, CDR2 SQIVND (reference sequence). The CDR3 DNA reads as TGTGCCAGTAGTAGAGGCGGGACACTATACGAGCAGTACTTC. Protein product: CASSRGGTLYEQYF.

The rearrangement uses TRBV5-8 and TRBJ2-3; possibly TRBD1 or TRBD2 for D (5 bases each). V lost 9 bases to trimming and J lost 1 base, with 18 bases between them. The germline gives CDR1 SGHTS, CDR2 YDEGEE. The CDR3 consists of 15 residues. Written as DNA, the CDR3 is TGTGCCACCAGGCGAGGGGTTCGCGGCACAGATACGCAGTATTTT. Its protein product is CATRRGVRGTDTQYF.

For the CDR3, the DNA is TGTGCCAGCAGGCCTGAGACAGGGGACCAGTACGAGCAGTACTTC. As protein: CASRPETGDQYEQYF. This chain joins TRBV28 and TRBJ2-7; 8 nucleotides match TRBD1. This CDR3 is 15 amino acids long. The germline V gene encodes CDR1 MDHEN and CDR2 SYDVKM. J gave up 4 bases and V 6 bases, and 11 bases lay outside the gene matches.